This TCR beta chain was captured in a study of blood T cell repertoires in COVID-19 (dated by TCRdb to the early 2020s). Study-level background: Collaborator samples came from the United States, Italy and Spain and covered acute and convalescent phases of COVID-19. The prospective study material was composed of cDNA or gDNA derived from T cells, B-cell-depleted T cells, or PBMCs. Subjects who had been exposed to COVID-19, were actively infected with it, or had recovered from it provided the deeply sampled blood TCRbeta repertoires that made up the dataset. The repertoires were released in a freely available public database meant as a resource for research on the immune response to SARS-CoV-2. The samples were drawn from the first 160 participants of the ongoing ImmuneRACE study and from over 950 subjects provided by 6 global collaborators. Sample metadata almost always included a de-identified subject ID, COVID-19 status, age in years and sex. Where HLA class I and class II types were available, the types were taken from metadata supplied by the sample provider, not from assay-based typing.

What the study reported, not specific to this receptor: How much clinical and demographic metadata was included differed by source and by participant, and the metadata was provided uncurated.

TCRbeta CDR3 regions were amplified from genomic DNA by means of the immunoSEQ Assay, a bias-controlled multiplex PCR. The paper's processing steps were these. The number of nucleated cells in each sample was estimated by amplification of reference gene primers within the assay. Sequence reads were collapsed and filtered to measure the absolute abundance of every unique TCRbeta CDR3 rearrangement. For each sample, productive Simpson clonality was calculated by taking the square root of Simpson's diversity index across productive rearrangements. TCRdb's version of the immuneACCESS table is confined to in-frame rearrangements and falls short of the full clone set. An unresolved V gene accounts for under half of the shortfall where checked; the remainder is of unknown origin. That table is the source of V, J and clone size, and D and trimming were worked out from the DNA. Here the sample has roughly 140,000 clones; around 89% occur a single time. The ten most abundant clones make up roughly 14% of the sample.

V sheds 4 bases and J sheds 1 base, leaving 10 bases between their ends. Based on the germline V gene, the CDR1 and CDR2 sequences are SNHLY and FYNNEI. The CDR3 goes from the cysteine to the phenylalanine over 14 residues. The only DNA kept is the CDR3, 42 bases in frame from the first base. In regard to this clone: Its antigen remains undetermined. Base qualities were left out, and no much larger clone turns up one base away.

Whole blood was collected in K2EDTA tubes by collaborating institutions according to the institutions' own protocols. For TCRbeta analysis, collaborators shipped samples in one of three forms: frozen whole blood, isolated PBMCs, or DNA extracted from either of those sample types. The source of this sequence is a woman between 35 and 50 years old with acute or convalescent COVID-19. Recombination joined TRBV2 with TRBJ1-2; TRBD1 is a weak D gene call, 6 bases matching. Material: peripheral blood. The CDR3 amino acid sequence is: CASSVDRSNYGYTF. In nucleotides, the sequence is TGTGCCAGCAGTGTTGACAGGAGTAACTATGGCTACACCTTC. Extended through the reference TRBV2 and TRBJ1-2 proteins, this CDR3 yields the full variable domain: EPEVTQTPSHQVTQMGQEVILRCVPISNHLYFYWYRQILGQKVEFLVSFYNNEISEKSEIFDDQFSVERPDGSNFTLKIRSTKLEDSAMYFCASSVDRSNYGYTFGSGTRLTVV.